This T cell receptor beta chain appears in the sequencing data of a study of CD4 and CD8 cells across lung adenocarcinoma regions (dated by TCRdb to 2016 to 2019). About the full investigation: Intratumor heterogeneity of the T cell receptor repertoire was examined by comparing tumor centers with tumor margins.

The germline V gene specifies MNHEY as CDR1 and SVGAGI as CDR2. The CDR3 holds 15 amino acids from the cysteine to the phenylalanine. Here the CDR3 DNA is all that survives: 45 bases in frame from base 1. About this clonotype: Its antigen is currently not known. No much larger clone exists at a distance of one base, and base qualities are not known.

Patients with localized lung adenocarcinoma, a subtype of non-small cell lung cancer, were used as donors. Samples were obtained from the margins of localized lung adenocarcinomas. For TCR repertoire analysis, CD4+ T cells from tumor tissue were profiled separately from CD8+ T cells. Library preparation employed PCR. Sequencing instrument: HiSeq X Ten. The public reads were run again by TCRdb, first through fastp at Q25 and then through MiXCR, and only productive beta chains were kept. Each entry is one CDR3 protein sequence, shown with its most common DNA and genes. The sample table shows about 4,000 distinct CDR3 sequences, and 45% to 60% are seen once. Less than 25% of the sample goes to the ten largest clones.

The sample was CD4+ T cells from the margin of a lung tumor. Interpreted using the paper, the cell subset or site label stands for: tumor margin region. This clonotype was sampled from a female donor with lung adenocarcinoma. The CD4 and CD8 labels of this study may be unreliable. The V and J genes are TRBV6-5 and TRBJ2-7; TRBD1 is possibly the D segment (6 matching bases). The DNA end is a closer match to TRBJ2-5, so the J assignment may be wrong. The DNA sequence follows: TGTGCCAGCAGTTACTGGGACAAATTAGGGGAGACCCAGTACTTC. Translated, it reads CASSYWDKLGETQYF.